Shown below are 10 T cell receptor beta chains from a single sample sequenced in a study of blood T cells in healthy people across ages. Through a sample-barcoded 5' primer and a J-beta primer mix, a second PCR was run for roughly 6 to 12 cycles. TCRdb independently ran MiXCR on the 5' RACE reads; one entry per CDR3 protein. This table holds roughly 900,000 distinct CDR3 sequences, around 28% found once. Sequencing was carried out using blood. The source is a woman of 80 years or more in good health.

This clonotype appeared a few times. This sequence may be a read error, since a much larger clone differs from it by one base. The CDR3 DNA reads TGTGCCTCCAGTGATTTGGGGAAGAGGCAGTTCTTC. Translated: CASSDLGKRQFF. This chain joins TRBV24-1 and TRBJ2-1; the D is unclear. The CDR3 sequence is 12 residues long. Germline CDR1 reads KGHDR; CDR2 reads SFDVKD.

With respect to this clonotype: Just one base apart from a much larger clone, this may be a read error. The chain employs TRBV10-3 and TRBJ1-1; unclear D gene. CDR1 is ENHRY and CDR2 is SYGVKD in the germline V gene. This CDR3 has 13 amino acids. Trimming removed 6 bases at V and 5 bases at J, with 13 bases between. In DNA, the CDR3 is TGTGCCATCAGGGAGGAAGGGAATACTGAAGCTTTCTTT. Translating it yields CAIREEGNTEAFF.

The sample holds many counts of this clonotype. The chain links TRBV6-2 or TRBV6-3 to TRBJ2-3, with 11 bases fitting TRBD1. The junction had 8 bases not matched to a gene; V was cut back by 7 bases and J by 5 bases. Germline V gene data show CDR1 as MNHEY and CDR2 as SVGEGT. The CDR3 totals 15 residues. CDR3 in amino acids: CASNGQGAVRDTQYF. The CDR3 DNA is TGTGCCAGCAACGGACAGGGGGCTGTACGAGATACGCAGTATTTT.

The V call is TRBV20-1, the J call TRBJ2-2; 11 bases agree with TRBD2. This CDR3 contains 18 residues. Trimming removed 1 base from V and 1 base from J; junction bases left unmatched: 8. CDR1 is DFQATT and CDR2 is SNEGSKA in the germline V gene (reference sequence). CDR3 nucleotide sequence: TGCAGTGCTAGAGGAAAAGGGACTAGCGGCCGGAACACCGGGGAGCTGTTTTTT. Protein sequence: CSARGKGTSGRNTGELFF.

This clonotype appeared many times. This sequence joins TRBV7-9 and TRBJ2-2, with a weak D call TRBD2 (6 bases). Germline-derived CDR1 and CDR2 are SEHNR and FQNEAQ (reference sequence). V lost 6 bases, J lost 7 bases, and 12 bases lay in between. The CDR3 is 13 amino acids. Here the CDR3 DNA reads TGTGCCAGCAGGGGACTGACTCTCGGGGAGCTGTTTTTT. This encodes CASRGLTLGELFF.

This clonotype was counted many times. CDR3 residues: CASREVEGLYNEQFF. The CDR3 DNA follows: TGTGCCAGCCGGGAGGTTGAGGGTTTGTACAATGAGCAGTTCTTC. This chain links TRBV7-9 with TRBJ2-1; 7 nucleotides match TRBD2. Per the germline V gene, CDR1 is SEHNR and CDR2 is FQNEAQ (reference sequence). The CDR3 runs to 15 residues. V shed 8 bases, J shed 4 bases, and the junction held 11 bases outside the gene matches.

This chain links TRBV19 with TRBJ2-3; the match to TRBD1 covers 7 bases. The CDR3 is made up of 16 amino acids. After removal of 8 bases from V and 1 base from J, the junction contained 12 bases not matched to a gene. Germline CDR1 and CDR2: LNHDA and SQIVND (reference sequence). The CDR3 sequence: CASSGTATFRTDTQYF. The CDR3 bases are TGTGCCAGTTCCGGGACAGCCACGTTCCGCACAGATACGCAGTATTTT.

In this sample, this clonotype turned up many times. The chain is built from TRBV5-4 and TRBJ2-2, with D perhaps TRBD1 (6 bases). Germline CDR1 and CDR2: SGHNT and YYREEE (reference sequence). This CDR3 has 19 amino acids. Trimming removed 4 bases at V and 2 bases at J, with 24 bases between. CDR3 amino acids: CASSPGPVGTFINTGELFF. The DNA for the CDR3 is TGTGCCAGCAGCCCCGGCCCGGTCGGGACATTCATAAACACCGGGGAGCTGTTTTTT. The whole variable domain, remainder taken from reference TRBV5-4 and TRBJ2-2, is ETGVTQSPTHLIKTRGQQVTLRCSSQSGHNTVSWYQQALGQGPQFIFQYYREEENGRGNFPPRFSGLQFPNYSSELNVNALELDDSALYLCASSPGPVGTFINTGELFFGEGSRLTVL.

This clonotype was observed a handful of times. Since a much larger clone is just one base distant, this may be a read error. V gene TRBV7-2 combines with J gene TRBJ2-7; weak D call: TRBD2 (6 bases). V lost 5 bases and J lost 7, with 18 bases in between. The CDR3 covers 14 residues. The V gene's germline CDR1 is SGHTA and CDR2 FQGNSA. CDR3: CASSPKGGAREQYF. In DNA form, the CDR3 reads TGTGCCAGCAGCCCGAAGGGCGGGGCACGTGAGCAGTACTTC.

At least ten counts were recorded for this clonotype. This sequence joins TRBV7-2 and TRBJ2-3; 8 bases fit TRBD2. Germline V gene sequence: CDR1 SGHTA, CDR2 FQGNSA. The CDR3 is 15 amino acids. V was pared by 2 bases and J by 0 bases, with 1 base of the junction left unmatched. The CDR3 nucleotides read TGTGCCAGCAGCTTAACGGGGGGGAGCACAGATACGCAGTATTTT. Translated, it gives CASSLTGGSTDTQYF.